This is a list of T cell receptor beta chains from one sample in a study of coeliac disease. The assay was immunoSEQ multiplex PCR, and TCRdb's table has in-frame clones only and misses some. The table has 3,500 to 5,500 clones, roughly 60% seen once. The sequencing sample was made of intraepithelial lymphocytes from the gut. These receptors originate from a woman under 30 with active celiac disease. Both conserved end residues are part of each CDR3. Fields, in order: CDR3 length, clone size, V gene, D gene, J gene, CDR3 DNA, CDR3 protein. D genes are given only for firm matches. Only some rows state a clone size, as once, few, many or a class for expanded clones.

18,.,TRBV5-6,TRBD1,TRBJ2-3,TGTGCCAGCAGCTTAGCCGGGACAGGGGGCTTTAGCACAGATACGCAGTATTTT,CASSLAGTGGFSTDTQYF
16,.,TRBV27,TRBD2,TRBJ2-3,TGTGCCAGCAGTTTATCTGCGGGAGGTTTGACAGATACGCAGTATTTT,CASSLSAGGLTDTQYF
14,.,TRBV2,TRBD1,TRBJ2-7,TGTGCCAGCAAGACAGGGACAGGGGTCTACGAGCAGTACTTC,CASKTGTGVYEQYF
15,few,TRBV4-1,TRBD1,TRBJ1-2,TGCGCCAGCAGCCTAGGGGGCAGCCAATTCTATGGCTACACCTTC,CASSLGGSQFYGYTF
11,large,TRBV6-1,.,TRBJ1-2,TGTGCCGGAGGGACTGATAATGGCTACACCTTC,CAGGTDNGYTF
14,.,TRBV19,.,TRBJ2-5,TGTGCCAGTAGTGACCCAGGGATAGGAGAGACCCAGTACTTC,CASSDPGIGETQYF
16,once,TRBV5-1,.,TRBJ2-4,TGCGCCAGCAGCCCGATTACGAGGGACTCTAAAAACATTCAGTACTTC,CASSPITRDSKNIQYF
13,.,TRBV18,.,TRBJ1-2,TGTGCCAGCTCCATTGATAGGGGTTCTGGCTACACCTTC,CASSIDRGSGYTF
14,few,TRBV5-6,TRBD1,TRBJ1-2,TGTGCCAGCAGCGTGGACAGGGACGTGTATGGCTACACCTTC,CASSVDRDVYGYTF
18,.,TRBV2,TRBD2,TRBJ2-1,TGTGCCAGCAGTGAAGTTAGCGGGGGCACGTCGCCTTACAATGAGCAGTTCTTC,CASSEVSGGTSPYNEQFF
15,.,TRBV7-9,.,TRBJ1-5,TGTGCCAGCAGCTTCTCAGGGTATAGCAATCAGCCCCAGCATTTT,CASSFSGYSNQPQHF
16,few,TRBV5-6,TRBD1,TRBJ2-1,TGTGCCAGCAGCCAGATAGGGGGCGTACTCTACAATGAGCAGTTCTTC,CASSQIGGVLYNEQFF
13,.,TRBV9,.,TRBJ2-7,TGTGCCAGCAGCATGGACAGTTCCTACGAGCAGTACTTC,CASSMDSSYEQYF
16,.,TRBV7-6,.,TRBJ1-4,TGTGCCAGCAGCTCGCTTGTGCAGGGTCGTGGGGAAAAACTGTTTTTT,CASSSLVQGRGEKLFF
17,.,TRBV5-3,TRBD1,TRBJ2-5,TGTGCCAGAAGCTTGTTGGCTGGCAGGGGGTTTGGAGAGACCCAGTACTTC,CARSLLAGRGFGETQYF
15,.,TRBV2,TRBD2,TRBJ2-7,TGTGCCAGCAGTCTCGGGACTAGCGGGAGGGCCAGGCAGTACTTC,CASSLGTSGRARQYF
17,.,TRBV29-1,TRBD1,TRBJ2-1,TGCAGCGTTGATGGGACGGATTCAGGGGACAGGGACAATGAGCAGTTCTTC,CSVDGTDSGDRDNEQFF
12,.,TRBV7-8,.,TRBJ1-5,TGTGCCAGCAGCCCTACGCCCGATCCCCAGCATTTT,CASSPTPDPQHF
14,few,TRBV11-2,TRBD2,TRBJ2-1,TGTGCCAGCAGCCTTAGCGGGGGGACACATGAGCAGTTCTTC,CASSLSGGTHEQFF
14,.,TRBV27,.,TRBJ2-7,TGTGCCAGCAGTTTACGGCGGGGCCACTCCGAGCAGTACTTC,CASSLRRGHSEQYF
16,.,TRBV18,TRBD2,TRBJ2-1,TGTGCCAGCTCACTAGGACTAGCGGGCGAACACAATGAGCAGTTCTTC,CASSLGLAGEHNEQFF
16,medium-sized,TRBV4-1,.,TRBJ2-5,TGCGCCAGCAGCCAAGAGTGGGGCAGCCCTCGGGAGACCCAGTACTTC,CASSQEWGSPRETQYF
17,.,TRBV15,.,TRBJ2-1,TGTGCCACCAGCAGAAGACGTGACAGCCAGTCCTACAATGAGCAGTTCTTC,CATSRRRDSQSYNEQFF
15,.,TRBV2,.,TRBJ2-1,TGTGCCAGCAGTGAGGGCAGCTTCTCCTACAATGAGCAGTTCTTC,CASSEGSFSYNEQFF
13,.,TRBV6-5,.,TRBJ1-1,TGTGCCAGCAGCCACTGGGGGGTCACTGAAGCTTTCTTT,CASSHWGVTEAFF
13,few,TRBV6-6,.,TRBJ2-1,TGTGCCACCTGGACTCTCGACTACAATGAGCAGTTCTTC,CATWTLDYNEQFF
19,.,TRBV7-2,TRBD2,TRBJ2-3,TGTGCCAGCAGCTGGGATCGACTAGCGGGAGGCCCTAGCACAGATACGCAGTATTTT,CASSWDRLAGGPSTDTQYF
14,.,TRBV27,.,TRBJ2-7,TGTGCCAGCAGTCCTCGACTAGGGGCCAACGAGCAGTACTTC,CASSPRLGANEQYF
14,few,TRBV7-8,.,TRBJ2-3,TGTGCCAGCAGCTTACTACGACAGGTGAATACGCAGTATTTT,CASSLLRQVNTQYF
12,.,TRBV2,.,TRBJ1-3,TGTGCCACCCCATCCTCTGGAAACACCATATATTTT,CATPSSGNTIYF
12,.,TRBV5-6,.,TRBJ2-3,TGTGCCAGCAGCCCTGGCTTTCGTACGCAGTATTTT,CASSPGFRTQYF
17,.,TRBV7-9,.,TRBJ1-3,TGTGCCAGCAGCCGTACGGGAAAAGGGTACTCTGGAAACACCATATATTTT,CASSRTGKGYSGNTIYF
15,.,TRBV11-2,.,TRBJ1-1,TGTGCCAGCAGCGCAGAATTAGACAGATGGGCTGAAGCTTTCTTT,CASSAELDRWAEAFF
15,medium-sized,TRBV5-6,.,TRBJ2-2,TGTGCCAGCAGCTTCCGGGACTCCTGGGGGGGGGAGCTGTTTTTT,CASSFRDSWGGELFF
16,once,TRBV5-1,TRBD1,TRBJ2-1,TGCGCCAGCAGCTTGCGGGGGTGGGACAGGGGCAATGAGCAGTTCTTC,CASSLRGWDRGNEQFF
18,.,TRBV15,.,TRBJ2-1,TGTGCCACCAGCAGAGATCCCCCATACGGGGGCCCCGGGAGGGAGCAGTTCTTC,CATSRDPPYGGPGREQFF
15,.,TRBV4-2,.,TRBJ1-2,TGTGCCAGCAGCCAAGGGCTGACGACTACCTATGGCTACACCTTC,CASSQGLTTTYGYTF
16,few,TRBV4-1,TRBD2,TRBJ2-1,TGCGCCAGCAGCCAAGATCGAAGCGGGGGTTCCAATGAGCAGTTCTTC,CASSQDRSGGSNEQFF
14,.,TRBV6-5,TRBD1,TRBJ1-1,TGTGCCAGCAGTCACAGGGGGAGAGGCACTGAAGCTTTCTTT,CASSHRGRGTEAFF
14,.,TRBV6-6,.,TRBJ1-3,TGTGCCAGCACCCCGGGGGGCTCCGGAAACACCATATATTTT,CASTPGGSGNTIYF
18,.,TRBV4-2,.,TRBJ1-1,TGTGCCAGCAGCCAAGATTTCTACCAGGCAGGGGAGAACACTGAAGCTTTCTTT,CASSQDFYQAGENTEAFF
14,once,TRBV27,.,TRBJ1-5,TGTGCCAGCAGGGTCGGGGGAAACAATCAGCCCCAGCATTTT,CASRVGGNNQPQHF
14,.,TRBV5-1,TRBD2,TRBJ2-1,TGCGCCAGCAGCTGGGGACTAGCGGGAGGGCCATGGTTCTTC,CASSWGLAGGPWFF
15,.,TRBV14,TRBD2,TRBJ2-3,TGTGCCAGCAGCGGCCGGGTTAGCGGGACAGATACGCAGTATTTT,CASSGRVSGTDTQYF
15,.,TRBV18,TRBD1,TRBJ2-7,TGTGCCAGCTCACCCCGGGACAGACTCTCCTACGAGCAGTACTTC,CASSPRDRLSYEQYF